A single sample gave rise to the 11 T cell receptor beta chains below, sequenced in a study of T cells in Graves' hyperthyroidism and ophthalmopathy. Using RNA transcripts as the source, TCR beta CDR3 regions were amplified. The study used the HTBI primer set for a first-round RT-PCR of the TCR CDR3. TCRdb re-derived calls from the multiplex PCR reads in MiXCR, one entry per CDR3 protein. The data show 250,000 to 300,000 distinct CDR3 sequences, 10% to 15% seen once. The specimen sequenced was blood. These TCRs come from a woman in her 30s with Graves' hyperthyroidism that later progressed to Graves' ophthalmopathy.

This clonotype was found many times. V usage is TRBV28 and J usage is TRBJ1-1, with D maybe TRBD1 (5 bases). Germline V gene data show CDR1 as MDHEN and CDR2 as SYDVKM. Trimming shortened V by 3 bases and J by 8 bases, and 13 bases separated the two germline ends. CDR3 length: 13 residues. CDR3 sequence reads: CASSFTTTAEAFF. The CDR3 DNA sequence: TGTGCCAGCAGTTTTACGACGACAGCAGAAGCTTTCTTT. Combining the CDR3 with reference TRBV28 and TRBJ1-1 gives the whole variable domain DVKVTQSSRYLVKRTGEKVFLECVQDMDHENMFWYRQDPGLGLRLIYFSYDVKMKEKGDIPEGYSVSREKKERFSLILESASTNQTSMYLCASSFTTTAEAFFGQGTRLTVV.

This CDR3 is CASSLEAGGTVEQYF. The CDR3 DNA is TGTGCCAGCAGCTTAGAGGCGGGAGGGACCGTCGAGCAGTACTTC. This chain uses TRBV7-2 with TRBJ2-7; 9 bases fit TRBD2. This CDR3 spans 15 amino acids. The J segment lost 6 bases and the V segment lost 1 base, leaving 7 bases of the junction unmatched. Germline CDR1 is SGHTA and CDR2 is FQGNSA.

Remarks on this clonotype: Being one base from a much bigger clone, this may be a read error. The V gene is TRBV7-9, the J gene TRBJ2-3; 8 nucleotides line up with TRBD2. Germline V gene lookup returns CDR1 SEHNR and CDR2 FQNEAQ (reference sequence). The CDR3 is 18 amino acids. The CDR3 is CANSRSGGSGKGTDTQYF. The CDR3 nucleotides read TGTGCCAACAGCCGATCGGGTGGTAGCGGGAAGGGCACAGATACGCAGTATTTT. Full variable domain (missing parts from reference TRBV7-9 and TRBJ2-3): DTGVSQNPRHKITKRGQNVTFRCDPISEHNRLYWYRQTLGQGPEFLTYFQNEAQLEKSRLLSDRFSAERPKGSFSTLEIQRTEQGDSAMYLCANSRSGGSGKGTDTQYFGPGTRLTVL.

This clonotype has a count of ten or more. J is TRBJ2-5 and V is TRBV20-1; D is undetermined. The CDR3 runs to 15 residues. Germline assignment: CDR1 DFQATT and CDR2 SNEGSKA (reference sequence). V lost 0 bases and J 0 bases, leaving 11 bases between the germline ends. In DNA form, the CDR3 reads TGCAGTGCTAGAGATCTGACCGGAGACCAAGAGACCCAGTACTTC. Its protein is CSARDLTGDQETQYF.

V gene TRBV25-1 combines with J gene TRBJ2-1; 15 bases align to TRBD2. The CDR3 runs to 20 residues. The ends lost 4 bases at V and 0 bases at J; junction bases unmatched: 10. Germline lookup yields CDR1 MGHDK and CDR2 SYGVNS. The CDR3 loop is CASSATSGLAGGSSYNEQFF. Written as DNA, the CDR3 is TGTGCCAGCAGTGCTACCTCGGGACTAGCGGGAGGCAGCTCCTACAATGAGCAGTTCTTC.

This clonotype was observed at least ten times. The chain joins TRBV6-2 or TRBV6-3 to TRBJ2-7; TRBD1 matches at 7 bases. CDR3 length equals 15 residues. With 2 bases clipped from V and 0 bases from J, the junction kept 4 bases outside the gene matches. Germline V lookup: CDR1 MNHEY, CDR2 SVGEGT. The CDR3 coding sequence is TGTGCCAGCAGTTACGGACAGGCTTTCTCCTACGAGCAGTACTTC. Residues: CASSYGQAFSYEQYF.

This clonotype was picked up a small number of times. This chain links TRBV4-2 with TRBJ2-1; 10 nucleotides line up with TRBD2. The CDR3 extends over 16 amino acids. Germline V gene sequence: CDR1 LGHNA, CDR2 YNFKEQ. V lost 3 bases and J lost 6; bases outside the gene matches: 8. CDR3 nucleotides: TGTGCCAGCAGCCATTATCCGGGACTAGCGTTCAATGAGCAGTTCTTC. Translated: CASSHYPGLAFNEQFF.

This clonotype was detected many times. The rearrangement joins TRBV20-1 to TRBJ1-2; D is unclear. CDR1 is DFQATT, CDR2 SNEGSKA, per germline (reference sequence). V was pared by 5 bases and J by 4 bases, with 14 bases between. The CDR3 length is 13 residues. CDR3 region: CSAFLLLGYGYTF. The CDR3 DNA is TGCAGTGCTTTCCTCCTATTGGGCTATGGCTACACCTTC.

This rearrangement joins TRBV12-3 or TRBV12-4 to TRBJ1-2; tentative D call: TRBD1 (5 bases). V lost 3 bases, J lost 8 bases, and 13 bases lay in between. This CDR3 has 13 amino acids. In nucleotides, the CDR3 is TGTGCCAGCAGTTTTCAGGGTTATCGGGGCTACACCTTC. Amino acid sequence: CASSFQGYRGYTF.

This clonotype was detected many times. This chain links TRBV4-3 with TRBJ1-1; D gene unclear. The ends were cut back, 1 base at V and 4 bases at J, with 4 bases in the middle. The CDR3 runs to 12 residues. Germline V gene data show CDR1 as LGHNA and CDR2 as YSLEER. CDR3 sequence (DNA): TGCGCCAGCAGCCAAGCAGGCACTGAAGCTTTCTTT. It is translated as CASSQAGTEAFF.

This clonotype was detected ten times or more. The V gene is TRBV19, the J gene TRBJ2-2, with 8 nucleotides matching TRBD2. After removal of 3 bases from V and 4 bases from J, the junction contained 7 bases not matched to a gene. CDR3 length equals 16 residues. Looked up from germline, CDR1 is LNHDA and CDR2 is SQIVND (reference sequence). The CDR3, as DNA: TGTGCCAGTAGTATGGAAAGCGGGAGTCCCACCGGGGAGCTGTTTTTT. This codes for CASSMESGSPTGELFF.